Below are 17 T cell receptor beta chains sequenced from a single sample in a study of molecular identifiers for immune sequencing clone quantification (dated by TCRdb to the late 2010s). The method was PCR. The run used a NextSeq 500. The public reads were reprocessed in TCRdb via fastp at Q25 and MiXCR, keeping in-frame beta chains. Each entry is one CDR3 protein sequence, shown with its most common DNA and genes. Within this sample are some 680,000 distinct CDR3 sequences, with 25% of them counted one time only. The top ten clonotypes cover about 0.81% of the sample. The sequencing sample was made of naive CD8+ T cells from blood, with Jurkat cell RNA spiked in. The intended sense of this specimen's cell subset or site label: FACS-sorted CD8+CD4-CCR7+CD45RA+ naive T cells. The receptors come from a human donor in good health. Some libraries in this study had Jurkat cell RNA spiked in.

This clonotype was counted ten times or more. This CDR3 reads CASSPVMSSYNEQFF. In nucleotides, the CDR3 is TGTGCCAGCAGTCCCGTGATGAGCTCCTACAATGAGCAGTTCTTC. This chain connects TRBV28 to TRBJ2-1; no definite D call. This CDR3 comprises 15 residues. Trimming left V 5 bases short and J 0 bases short, with 11 bases between. CDR1 is MDHEN, CDR2 SYDVKM, per germline.

V is TRBV6-2 or TRBV6-3 and J is TRBJ2-7; perhaps TRBD2 as D (5 bases). Germline CDR1 and CDR2: MNHEY and SVGEGT. V was shortened by 4 bases and J by 5 bases, with 24 bases between the two germline ends. The CDR3 runs to 17 residues. CDR3 residues: CASSSLILEGNYDEQYF. CDR3 nucleotide sequence: TGTGCCAGCAGTTCCCTAATCCTCGAGGGAAATTACGACGAGCAGTACTTC.

This clonotype was picked up a small number of times. This chain uses TRBV28 with TRBJ2-7; 8 bases agree with TRBD2. The CDR3 consists of 16 residues. Germline trimming cut 3 bases from V and 4 bases from J; bases unmatched to any gene: 11. Per germline, CDR1 MDHEN and CDR2 SYDVKM. The CDR3 protein is CASSFMGGQRGYEQYF. The CDR3 nucleotides read TGTGCCAGCAGTTTTATGGGAGGCCAGCGGGGGTACGAGCAGTACTTC.

This clonotype was counted at least ten times. V usage is TRBV29-1 and J usage is TRBJ2-2; D remains unclear. CDR1 is SQVTM and CDR2 is ANQGSEA in the germline V gene. V gave up 1 base and J gave up 5 bases, with 5 bases separating them. This CDR3 has 12 amino acids. The CDR3 nucleotides read TGCAGCGTTGAAGGAGGTACCGGGGAGCTGTTTTTT. This codes for CSVEGGTGELFF.

The chain uses TRBV25-1 and TRBJ1-3, with a possible D match to TRBD1 (6 bases). There are 15 residues in the CDR3. The germline CDR1 and CDR2 sequences are MGHDK and SYGVNS. The V end lost 10 bases, the J end lost 0 bases, and 16 bases lay between the germline ends. In DNA, the CDR3 is TGTGCCACTAGGGGGACGACAAACTCTGGAAACACCATATATTTT. Translating gives CATRGTTNSGNTIYF. Full variable domain (outside the CDR3, taken from reference TRBV25-1 and TRBJ1-3): EADIYQTPRYLVIGTGKKITLECSQTMGHDKMYWYQQDPGMELHLIHYSYGVNSTEKGDLSSESTVSRIRTEHFPLTLESARPSHTSQYLCATRGTTNSGNTIYFGEGSWLTVV.

A few counts support this clonotype. The gene calls are TRBV30 and TRBJ2-7, with unresolved D. Per the germline V gene, CDR1 is GTSNPN and CDR2 is SVGIG (reference sequence). Trimming stripped 0 bases from V and 3 bases from J, with 9 bases between. The CDR3 runs to 13 residues. CDR3 nucleotides: TGTGCCTGGAGTGTAAGTACCCTCTACGAGCAGTACTTC. This sequence encodes CAWSVSTLYEQYF.

This clonotype has a handful of counts. J is TRBJ2-7 and V is TRBV6-2 or TRBV6-3, with D possibly TRBD1 on 7 matching bases. Germline assignment: CDR1 MNHEY and CDR2 SVGEGT. The CDR3 length is 15 residues. With 5 bases removed from V and 3 bases from J, the gap between germline ends came to 17 bases. CDR3 amino acids: CASSLGPGGNYEQYF. In nucleotides, the CDR3 is TGTGCCAGCAGTCTCGGTCCAGGGGGGAACTACGAGCAGTACTTC.

The genes are TRBV30 and TRBJ2-3, with a possible D match to TRBD1 (6 bases). Germline lookup yields CDR1 GTSNPN and CDR2 SVGIG (reference sequence). This CDR3 spans 14 amino acids. V dropped 1 base and J dropped 4 bases, with 12 bases sitting between them. CDR3 sequence reads: CAWSAQGIPDTQYF. CDR3 in DNA: TGTGCCTGGAGTGCACAGGGAATCCCAGATACGCAGTATTTT.

Many counts were recorded for this clonotype. This sequence joins TRBV15 and TRBJ1-4; 9 nucleotides match TRBD1. The germline V gene encodes CDR1 LNHNV and CDR2 YYDKDF (reference sequence). Unmatched junction bases numbered 4, after V lost 6 bases and J lost 8 bases. This CDR3 is 13 amino acids long. CDR3 nucleotides: TGTGCCACCAGGGACAGGGGTGACGAAAAACTGTTTTTT. Translation: CATRDRGDEKLFF.

This clonotype was counted only a few times. This rearrangement joins TRBV3-1 to TRBJ2-7; D uncertain. The CDR3 totals 18 residues. Per germline, CDR1 LGHDT and CDR2 YNNKEL (reference sequence). V lost 1 base and J lost 1, with 20 bases in between. The CDR3 nucleotides are TGTGCCAGCAGCCAAGGGCCTGGAGCCGGGTTTAGTTCCTACGAGCAGTACTTC. Translating gives CASSQGPGAGFSSYEQYF.

The chain combines TRBV6-5 with TRBJ2-1; tentative D call: TRBD2 (7 bases). Per germline, CDR1 MNHEY and CDR2 SVGAGI. With 6 bases removed from V and 8 bases from J, the gap between germline ends came to 20 bases. The CDR3 sequence is 15 residues long. CDR3 residues: CASSPTGGGFHEQFF. The CDR3 DNA follows: TGTGCCAGCAGCCCTACCGGCGGGGGCTTCCATGAGCAGTTCTTC.

This clonotype was observed a few times. CDR3 nucleotides: TGTGCCAGCAGCCAAGACGCGGGGGGTTACTACGAGCAGTACTTC. Translated: CASSQDAGGYYEQYF. The chain carries TRBV14 and TRBJ2-7; 8 nucleotides align to TRBD2. Germline V gives CDR1 SGHDN, CDR2 FVKESK. V was clipped by 0 bases and J by 3 bases; unmatched bases: 4. The CDR3 runs to 15 residues.

Points on this clonotype: This may be a read error: a much more frequent sequence differs by one nucleotide. The chain combines TRBV12-3 or TRBV12-4 with TRBJ2-3; no clear D. The CDR3 runs 13 residues. The V end lost 8 bases, the J end lost 5 bases, and 14 bases lay between the germline ends. The CDR3 reads CASLDITGDTQYF. The CDR3 nucleotides read TGTGCCAGCCTCGACATAACGGGAGATACGCAGTATTTT.

This clonotype was seen only a few times. The chain joins TRBV19 to TRBJ2-6, with D possibly being TRBD1 (6 bases). There are 17 residues in the CDR3. Deletions cut 1 base from V and 4 bases from J, with 14 bases between. Per the germline V gene, CDR1 is LNHDA and CDR2 is SQIVND (reference sequence). CDR3 in amino acids: CASSIAVGASGANVLTF. CDR3 in DNA: TGTGCCAGTAGTATAGCGGTGGGGGCGTCGGGGGCCAACGTCCTGACTTTC. Together with reference TRBV19 and TRBJ2-6, the CDR3 gives the full variable domain: DGGITQSPKYLFRKEGQNVTLSCEQNLNHDAMYWYRQDPGQGLRLIYYSQIVNDFQKGDIAEGYSVSREKKESFPLTVTSAQKNPTAFYLCASSIAVGASGANVLTFGAGSRLTVL.

This clonotype has a count of ten or more. V gene TRBV5-5 combines with J gene TRBJ1-1; D remains ambiguous. CDR1 is SGHKS and CDR2 is YYEKEE in the germline V gene (reference sequence). The CDR3 totals 14 residues. V lost 1 base to trimming and J lost 0 bases, with 7 bases between them. CDR3 amino acids: CASSLPLMNTEAFF. The CDR3 coding sequence is TGTGCCAGCAGCTTGCCCTTAATGAACACTGAAGCTTTCTTT.

Only a few counts were recorded for this clonotype. This chain connects TRBV7-6 to TRBJ2-5; TRBD2 agrees at 14 bases. V lost 3 bases and J lost 4; bases outside the gene matches: 4. Germline V lookup: CDR1 SGHVS, CDR2 FNYEAQ. The CDR3 extends over 16 amino acids. CDR3 DNA: TGTGCCAGCAGCTTGGGGACTAGCGGGAGAGTAGAGACCCAGTACTTC. As protein: CASSLGTSGRVETQYF.

This rearrangement joins TRBV7-9 to TRBJ2-3, with 11 bases that match TRBD1. V shed 8 bases and J 4 bases; nucleotides not matched to a gene: 5. Germline CDR1 is SEHNR and CDR2 is FQNEAQ (reference sequence). The CDR3 loop spans 14 amino acids. CDR3 in DNA: TGTGCCAGCGGCCAGGGACAGGGGGCAGATACGCAGTATTTT. Protein: CASGQGQGADTQYF.